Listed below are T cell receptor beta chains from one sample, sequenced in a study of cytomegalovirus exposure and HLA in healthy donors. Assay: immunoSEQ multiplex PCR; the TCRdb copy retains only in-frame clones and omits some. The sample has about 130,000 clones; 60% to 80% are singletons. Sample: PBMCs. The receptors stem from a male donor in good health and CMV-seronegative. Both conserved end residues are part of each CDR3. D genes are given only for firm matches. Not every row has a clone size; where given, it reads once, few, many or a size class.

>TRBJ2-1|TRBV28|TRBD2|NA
CASSSAAGGMDEQFF
TGTGCCAGCAGTTCAGCAGCGGGAGGTATGGATGAGCAGTTCTTC
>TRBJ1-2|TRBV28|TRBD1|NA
CASSLFSERTGYDYGYTF
TGTGCCAGCAGTTTATTCTCCGAACGGACAGGGTATGACTATGGCTACACCTTC
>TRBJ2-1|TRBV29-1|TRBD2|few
CSVGGLAGVNEQFF
TGCAGCGTTGGCGGACTAGCGGGAGTCAATGAGCAGTTCTTC
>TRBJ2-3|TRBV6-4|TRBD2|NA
CASSPSPLAGGQDTQYF
TGTGCCAGCAGCCCCTCACCCCTAGCGGGGGGGCAGGATACGCAGTATTTT
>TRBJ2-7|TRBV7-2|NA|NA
CASRKTVSYEQYF
TGTGCCAGCAGAAAGACAGTCTCCTACGAGCAGTACTTC
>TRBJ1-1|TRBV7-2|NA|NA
CASSLDGGPGTEAFF
TGTGCCAGCAGCTTAGACGGGGGGCCAGGGACTGAAGCTTTCTTT
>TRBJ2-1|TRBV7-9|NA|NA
CASAASSYNEQFF
TGTGCCAGCGCAGCTAGCTCCTACAATGAGCAGTTCTTC
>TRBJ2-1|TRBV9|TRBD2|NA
CATQRGNEQFF
TGTGCCACCCAGCGGGGTAATGAGCAGTTCTTC
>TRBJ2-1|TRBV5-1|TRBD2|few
CASSLARGGTLTMYNEQFF
TGCGCCAGCAGCTTGGCTCGGGGGGGGACCCTAACTATGTACAATGAGCAGTTCTTC
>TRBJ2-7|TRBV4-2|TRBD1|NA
CASSHPGQGIYEQYF
TGTGCCAGCAGCCACCCGGGACAGGGAATCTACGAGCAGTACTTC
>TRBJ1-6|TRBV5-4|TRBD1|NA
CASSQQGEYTPLHF
TGTGCCAGCAGCCAACAGGGGGAATATACACCCCTCCACTTT
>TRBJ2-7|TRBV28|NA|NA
CATRERVSEQYF
TGTGCCACACGTGAGAGGGTTAGCGAGCAGTACTTC
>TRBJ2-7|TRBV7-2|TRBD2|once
CASSLAQLAGGNSYEQYF
TGTGCCAGCAGCTTAGCGCAGCTAGCGGGAGGGAACTCCTACGAGCAGTACTTC
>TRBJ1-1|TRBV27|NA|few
CASSFRVVSFPPMNTEAFF
TGTGCCAGCAGTTTCCGAGTGGTTTCCTTCCCTCCCATGAACACTGAAGCTTTCTTT
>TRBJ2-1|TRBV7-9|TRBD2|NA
CASSTTGLADSYNEQFF
TGTGCCAGCAGCACCACAGGACTAGCGGACTCCTACAATGAGCAGTTCTTC
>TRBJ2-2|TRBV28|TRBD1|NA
CASRGGQGAILSGELFF
TGTGCCAGCAGGGGTGGACAGGGGGCAATACTCTCCGGGGAGCTGTTTTTT